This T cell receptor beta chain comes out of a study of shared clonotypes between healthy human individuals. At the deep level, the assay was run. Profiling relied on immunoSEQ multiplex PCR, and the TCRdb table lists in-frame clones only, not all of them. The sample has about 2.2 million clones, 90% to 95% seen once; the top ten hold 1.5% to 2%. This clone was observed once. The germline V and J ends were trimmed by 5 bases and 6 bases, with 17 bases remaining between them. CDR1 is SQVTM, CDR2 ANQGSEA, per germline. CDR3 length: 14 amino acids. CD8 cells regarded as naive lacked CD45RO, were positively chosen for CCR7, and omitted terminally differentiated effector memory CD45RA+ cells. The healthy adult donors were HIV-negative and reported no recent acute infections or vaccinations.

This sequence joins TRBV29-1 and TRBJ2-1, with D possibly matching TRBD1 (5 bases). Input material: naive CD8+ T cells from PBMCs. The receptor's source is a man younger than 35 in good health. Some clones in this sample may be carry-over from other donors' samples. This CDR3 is CSVSADIRTNEQFF. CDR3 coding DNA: TGCAGCGTTTCGGCGGACATCCGAACCAATGAGCAGTTCTTC.